This passage covers 11 T cell receptor beta chains from one sample sequenced in a study of blood T cell repertoires in COVID-19. The data were produced by immunoSEQ multiplex PCR, yet TCRdb's version contains in-frame clones alone and is incomplete. The repertoire holds approximately 100,000 clones, with approximately 86% as singletons. Sequencing was done on a sample of PBMCs or T cells enriched from blood (not recorded which). All receptors come from a woman between 45 and 60 years old who had recovered from COVID-19.

The chain's CDR3 is CAWSTGVGGWNSPLHF. The CDR3, as DNA: TGTGCCTGGAGTACTGGTGTTGGGGGCTGGAATTCACCCCTCCACTTT. The chain is built from TRBV30 and TRBJ1-6; D perhaps matches TRBD1 (6 bases). The CDR3 runs 16 residues. V was pared by 2 bases and J by 7 bases, with 18 bases between. Germline V gene data show CDR1 as GTSNPN and CDR2 as SVGIG (reference sequence).

The chain uses TRBV5-6 and TRBJ2-2, with a possible D match to TRBD2 (6 bases). The ends were cut back, 0 bases at V and 5 bases at J, with 11 bases in the middle. Germline-derived CDR1 and CDR2 are SGHDT and YYEEEE. The CDR3 is made up of 15 amino acids. The chain's CDR3 is CASSLVGGLTGELFF. The CDR3 DNA reads TGTGCCAGCAGCTTGGTAGGAGGGCTAACCGGGGAGCTGTTTTTT. The full variable domain, completed using reference TRBV5-6 and TRBJ2-2, is DAGVTQSPTHLIKTRGQQVTLRCSPKSGHDTVSWYQQALGQGPQFIFQYYEEEERQRGNFPDRFSGHQFPNYSSELNVNALLLGDSALYLCASSLVGGLTGELFFGEGSRLTVL.

The rearrangement links TRBV3-1 (or the pseudogene TRBV3-2) to TRBJ1-5; D unclear. V was cut by 1 base and J by 1 base, with 5 bases left in between. This CDR3 spans 14 amino acids. Germline assignment: CDR1 LGHDT and CDR2 YNNKEL (reference sequence). DNA for the CDR3: TGTGCCAGCAGCCAAGGAGGGAGCAATCAGCCCCAGCATTTT. The encoded protein is CASSQGGSNQPQHF.

This chain joins TRBV9 and TRBJ2-3; D gene uncertain. Trimming took off 4 bases at V and 0 bases at J, with 9 bases between the two ends. The V gene's germline CDR1 is SGDLS and CDR2 YYNGEE. This CDR3 spans 14 amino acids. The CDR3 is CASSFRLSTDTQYF. The CDR3 DNA reads as TGTGCCAGCAGCTTCAGACTCAGCACAGATACGCAGTATTTT.

This sequence joins TRBV3-1 (or the pseudogene TRBV3-2) and TRBJ2-2; 9 bases agree with TRBD1. After removal of 2 bases from V and 4 bases from J, the junction contained 8 bases not matched to a gene. Germline V gives CDR1 LGHDT, CDR2 YNNKEL (reference sequence). This CDR3 is built from 17 residues. The chain's CDR3 is CASSQKGTGTFTGELFF. In DNA form, the CDR3 reads TGTGCCAGCAGCCAAAAAGGGACAGGGACCTTCACCGGGGAGCTGTTTTTT.

The chain has TRBV30 and TRBJ2-2; D is perhaps TRBD1 (5 bases). CDR3 length: 14 amino acids. Germline V lookup: CDR1 GTSNPN, CDR2 SVGIG (reference sequence). Trimming stripped 0 bases from V and 3 bases from J, with 8 bases between. CDR3 coding DNA: TGTGCCTGGAGTGTTCAGGGCTACACCGGGGAGCTGTTTTTT. It translates to CAWSVQGYTGELFF.

The V and J genes are TRBV28 and TRBJ1-5; 7 bases align to TRBD1. Trimming removed 4 bases from V and 7 bases from J; junction bases left unmatched: 10. Germline-derived CDR1 and CDR2 are MDHEN and SYDVKM. This CDR3 has 15 residues. CDR3 sequence reads: CASSSSPGGYQPQHF. CDR3 nucleotides: TGTGCCAGCAGTTCCTCCCCAGGGGGGTACCAGCCCCAGCATTTT.

The chain links TRBV10-3 to TRBJ2-3; no clear D gene. Per the germline V gene, CDR1 is ENHRY and CDR2 is SYGVKD. There are 12 residues in the CDR3. The V and J ends lost 0 bases and 6 bases respectively, with 4 bases between them. The chain's CDR3 is CAISESADTQYF. In DNA, the CDR3 is TGTGCCATCAGTGAGTCTGCGGATACGCAGTATTTT.

The count of this clone is one. This rearrangement joins TRBV3-1 (or the pseudogene TRBV3-2) to TRBJ1-2, with 8 nucleotides matching TRBD1. Germline lookup yields CDR1 LGHDT and CDR2 YNNKEL (reference sequence). Germline trimming cut 3 bases from V and 5 bases from J; bases unmatched to any gene: 8. CDR3 size: 15 residues. The CDR3 DNA is TGTGCCAGCAGCCACCCAGGGCAGGGGGCTTATGGCTACACCTTC. It is translated as CASSHPGQGAYGYTF.

This chain joins TRBV19 and TRBJ2-7; 8 bases are shared with TRBD2. The V segment lost 6 bases and the J segment 4 bases; nucleotides outside the gene matches: 8. The CDR3 is 14 residues long. The V gene's germline CDR1 is LNHDA and CDR2 SQIVND (reference sequence). CDR3 loop: CASSPGTSVYEQYF. CDR3 DNA: TGTGCCAGTAGCCCCGGGACTAGTGTTTACGAGCAGTACTTC. Based on the CDR3 plus reference TRBV19 and TRBJ2-7, the full variable domain is DGGITQSPKYLFRKEGQNVTLSCEQNLNHDAMYWYRQDPGQGLRLIYYSQIVNDFQKGDIAEGYSVSREKKESFPLTVTSAQKNPTAFYLCASSPGTSVYEQYFGPGTRLTVT.

This clone was found a few times. One end of the junction fails to match germline, which may point to a read error. The rearrangement uses TRBV20-1 and TRBJ2-7; no definite D call. CDR1 and CDR2 (germline): DFQATT, SNEGSKA (reference sequence). This CDR3 is built from 11 residues. The CDR3 nucleotides read TGCAGTGCTTTATCCCAACCCGAGCGGTACTTC. Amino acids: CSALSQPERYF.